Described below is a single T cell receptor beta chain sequence and its context. Primers used in a second PCR of about 7 to 12 cycles were a sample-barcoded 5' primer and a J-beta primer mix. TCRdb reanalysed the 5' RACE reads using MiXCR and keeps one entry per CDR3 protein. In the table there are 1,300,000 or so distinct CDR3 sequences, around 59% of which are singletons. Germline values: CDR1 SGHRS, CDR2 YFSETQ. The CDR3 loop spans 17 amino acids. V dropped 1 base and J dropped 3; count of bases not matched to a gene: 10. The entry originates in a study of blood T cells in healthy people across ages.

The clonotype originates from a man aged 18 to 30 in good health. Sequencing input: blood. V is TRBV5-1 and J is TRBJ2-3; 8 nucleotides match TRBD2. The CDR3 DNA reads TGCGCCAGCAGCTTGATATTAGGTAGCGGGATTACAGATACGCAGTATTTT. Its protein is CASSLILGSGITDTQYF.